The clone carrying this T cell receptor beta chain was observed a handful of times. No antigen is known for it. Clones were sequenced by immunoSEQ multiplex PCR, and TCRdb holds only the in-frame ones, with some missing. This table has approximately 980,000 clones, approximately 80% appearing once. The source of the sample is a study of shared clonotypes between healthy human individuals. Looking at the study overall: The donor group consisted of two women and a few men, aged 18 to 49. Study observations and caveats: Naive CD4 clonotypes overlapped across several donors at around 4.8%.

Germline trimming cut 6 bases from V and 2 bases from J; bases unmatched to any gene: 4. Germline V lookup: CDR1 KGHSH, CDR2 LQKENI. This CDR3 is built from 14 residues. A CD45RA+ naive subset and a CD45RA-negative memory subset were split from CD4+ cells. The origin of this receptor is a man aged 18 to 30 in good health. V is TRBV18 and J is TRBJ1-3; 7 bases agree with TRBD1. Material for sequencing was memory CD4+ T cells sorted from blood. Subset described: CD45RA-negative fraction. The CDR3 protein is CASSQQGTGNTIYF. CDR3 sequence (DNA): TGTGCCAGCTCCCAACAGGGGACTGGAAACACCATATATTTT. The full variable domain, completed using reference TRBV18 and TRBJ1-3, is NAGVMQNPRHLVRRRGQEARLRCSPMKGHSHVYWYRQLPEEGLKFMVYLQKENIIDESGMPKERFSAEFPKEGPSILRIQQVVRGDSAAYFCASSQQGTGNTIYFGEGSWLTVV.